The rows below give T cell receptor beta chains drawn from one sample of a study of T cell responses to AZD1222 COVID-19 vaccine. Some clones are missing from TCRdb's copy, which holds only in-frame ones; the method was immunoSEQ multiplex PCR. The table lists about 150,000 clones, 90% of them singletons. Material: peripheral blood, obtained on day 0 of AZD1222 vaccination. The receptors were gathered from an adult in good health. The CDR3 runs from the conserved cysteine through the conserved F or W. The D gene is left open where the match is weak. Some rows mark clone size as missing; the rest say once, few, many or name a class of expanded clone.

>TRBV4-1|TRBJ2-5|.|.
CASSQLVQETQYF
TGCGCCAGCAGCCAATTGGTACAAGAGACCCAGTACTTC
>TRBV5-6|TRBJ2-1|TRBD2|.
CASSKTSGFGSYNEQFF
TGTGCCAGCAGCAAAACTAGCGGGTTCGGATCCTACAATGAGCAGTTCTTC
>TRBV5-4|TRBJ2-7|.|.
CASSLGWGDTYEQYF
TGTGCCAGCAGCTTGGGTTGGGGGGACACCTACGAGCAGTACTTC
>TRBV7-3|TRBJ1-1|.|.
CASSSDRQSEAFF
TGTGCCAGCAGCTCCGACAGGCAAAGTGAAGCTTTCTTT
>TRBV28|TRBJ1-1|.|.
CASSLVGRTVRVGTEAFF
TGTGCCAGCAGTTTAGTCGGGCGGACAGTAAGGGTTGGCACTGAAGCTTTCTTT
>TRBV28|TRBJ2-1|.|once
CASSLFGRAGDNEQFF
TGTGCCAGCAGTTTATTCGGGAGAGCGGGCGACAATGAGCAGTTCTTC
>TRBV7-6|TRBJ2-2|.|.
CASSLRGTTTGELFF
TGTGCCAGCAGCTTACGGGGGACCACTACCGGGGAGCTGTTTTTT
>TRBV28|TRBJ2-7|.|.
CASSRGWKVAYEQYF
TGTGCCAGCAGCCGGGGATGGAAAGTTGCCTACGAGCAGTACTTC
>TRBV29-1|TRBJ1-2|.|once
CSVVGGGRDNYGYTF
TGCAGCGTTGTGGGTGGGGGGCGAGACAACTATGGCTACACCTTC
>TRBV10-3|TRBJ1-6|TRBD1|once
CAISLRGPGQQNSPLHF
TGTGCCATCAGCCTGCGGGGGCCGGGACAGCAAAATTCACCCCTCCACTTT
>TRBV2|TRBJ2-3|.|.
CASSERRYTDTQYF
TGTGCCAGCAGTGAACGGAGATACACAGATACGCAGTATTTT
>TRBV6-2/TRBV6-3|TRBJ1-1|.|few
CASSYITGSYAFF
TGTGCCAGCAGTTATATTACAGGGTCTTACGCTTTCTTT
>TRBV28|TRBJ2-3|.|.
CASSSQGGGTDTQYF
TGTGCCAGCAGTTCGCAGGGGGGAGGCACAGATACGCAGTATTTT
>TRBV7-2|TRBJ1-6|.|.
CASSRRQVQNSPLHF
TGTGCCAGCAGCAGACGACAGGTCCAAAATTCACCCCTCCACTTT
>TRBV5-1|TRBJ1-4|.|.
CASSRAPSGSQTNNEKLFF
TGCGCCAGCAGCCGGGCCCCTTCAGGGTCGCAGACCAATAATGAAAAACTGTTTTTT
>TRBV9|TRBJ1-2|.|once
CASSVGSDNDYGYTF
TGTGCCAGCAGCGTAGGTTCGGACAATGACTATGGCTACACCTTC
>TRBV11-3|TRBJ2-3|.|.
CASSATDTQYF
TGTGCCAGCAGCGCGACAGATACGCAGTATTTT